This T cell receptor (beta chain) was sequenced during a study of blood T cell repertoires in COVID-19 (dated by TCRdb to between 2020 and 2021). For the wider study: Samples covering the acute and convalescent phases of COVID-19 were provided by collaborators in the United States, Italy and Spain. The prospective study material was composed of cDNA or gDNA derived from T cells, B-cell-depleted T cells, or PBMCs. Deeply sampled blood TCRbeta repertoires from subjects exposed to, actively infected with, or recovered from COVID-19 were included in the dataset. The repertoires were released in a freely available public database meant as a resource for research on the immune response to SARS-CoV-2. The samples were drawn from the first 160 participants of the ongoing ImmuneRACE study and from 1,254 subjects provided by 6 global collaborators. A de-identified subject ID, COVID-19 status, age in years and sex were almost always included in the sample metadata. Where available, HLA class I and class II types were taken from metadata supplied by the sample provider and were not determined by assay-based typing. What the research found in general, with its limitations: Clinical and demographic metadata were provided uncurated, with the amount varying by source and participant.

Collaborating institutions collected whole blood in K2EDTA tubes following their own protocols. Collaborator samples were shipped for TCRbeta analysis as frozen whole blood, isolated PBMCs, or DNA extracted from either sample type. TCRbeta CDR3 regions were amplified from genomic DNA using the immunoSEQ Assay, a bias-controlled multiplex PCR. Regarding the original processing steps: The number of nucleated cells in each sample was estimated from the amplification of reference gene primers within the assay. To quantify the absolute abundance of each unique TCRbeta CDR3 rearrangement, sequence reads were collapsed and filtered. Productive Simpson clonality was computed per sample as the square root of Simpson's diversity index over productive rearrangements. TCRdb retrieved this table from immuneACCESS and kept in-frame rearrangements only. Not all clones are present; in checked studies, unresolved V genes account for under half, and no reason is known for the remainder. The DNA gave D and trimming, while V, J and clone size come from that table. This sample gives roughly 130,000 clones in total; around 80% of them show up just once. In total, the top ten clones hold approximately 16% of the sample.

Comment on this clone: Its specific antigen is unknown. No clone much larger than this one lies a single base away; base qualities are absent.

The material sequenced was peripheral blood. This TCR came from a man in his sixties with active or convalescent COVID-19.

The CDR3 loop reads CASSDFGAANTGELFF. The DNA sequence follows: TGTGCCAGCTCAGATTTTGGGGCCGCGAACACCGGGGAGCTGTTTTTT. The chain links TRBV18 with TRBJ2-2; D gene: possibly TRBD1, on 5 matching bases. CDR1 and CDR2 were assigned from the germline V gene as KGHSH and LQKENI. Taken from cysteine to phenylalanine, the CDR3 has 16 residues. Left in the record is the CDR3 DNA by itself, 48 bases read in frame from the first base. The V end loses 5 bases and the J end loses 0 bases, and a stretch of 13 bases separates them. Beyond the CDR3, the reference TRBV18 and TRBJ2-2 genes provide the residues; the full variable domain reads: NAGVMQNPRHLVRRRGQEARLRCSPMKGHSHVYWYRQLPEEGLKFMVYLQKENIIDESGMPKERFSAEFPKEGPSILRIQQVVRGDSAAYFCASSDFGAANTGELFFGEGSRLTVL.